Below, 3 T cell receptor beta chains from the same sample are listed, as sequenced in a study of blood T cell repertoires in COVID-19. The repertoire was sequenced with immunoSEQ multiplex PCR; TCRdb's copy has only in-frame clones and lacks some. Of about 210,000 clones listed, roughly 90% were seen once; the top ten hold about 5%. Sequencing was performed on peripheral blood. These receptors were taken from a woman in her 40s with acute or convalescent COVID-19.

The rearrangement joins TRBV3-1 (or the pseudogene TRBV3-2) to TRBJ1-6; 10 nucleotides match TRBD1. This CDR3 comprises 16 residues. With 4 bases clipped from V and 7 bases from J, the junction kept 7 bases outside the gene matches. Germline CDR1 LGHDT, CDR2 YNNKEL (reference sequence). The CDR3 spells CASSLRTGGGNSPLHF. CDR3 sequence (DNA): TGTGCCAGCAGCCTACGGACAGGGGGTGGAAATTCACCCCTCCACTTT.

V is TRBV19 and J is TRBJ1-6; D gene uncertain. Trimming shortened V by 3 bases and J by 3 bases, and 6 bases separated the two germline ends. The CDR3 has 14 residues. Germline-derived CDR1 and CDR2 are LNHDA and SQIVND (reference sequence). The CDR3 here is CASSISGYNSPLHF. The CDR3 DNA sequence: TGTGCCAGTAGTATCTCAGGCTATAATTCACCCCTCCACTTT.

The chain uses TRBV2 and TRBJ1-5; 7 bases fit TRBD1. V lost 6 bases to trimming and J lost 3 bases; unmatched junction nucleotides: 5. The germline CDR1 and CDR2 sequences are SNHLY and FYNNEI. This CDR3 has 14 residues. CDR3 nucleotides: TGTGCCAGCAGCGATGGACAGGACAATCAGCCCCAGCATTTT. It translates to CASSDGQDNQPQHF. Drawing the rest from reference TRBV2 and TRBJ1-5, the complete variable domain is EPEVTQTPSHQVTQMGQEVILRCVPISNHLYFYWYRQILGQKVEFLVSFYNNEISEKSEIFDDQFSVERPDGSNFTLKIRSTKLEDSAMYFCASSDGQDNQPQHFGDGTRLSIL.